A single sample gave rise to the 18 T cell receptor beta chains below, sequenced in a study of blood T cells in healthy people across ages. PCR was performed a second time for 7 to 11 cycles using a sample-barcoded 5' primer and a J-beta primer mix. TCRdb passed the 5' RACE reads through MiXCR, listing each CDR3 protein once. The table has roughly 680,000 distinct CDR3 sequences, roughly half seen once. Material for sequencing was blood. These receptors were taken from a woman older than 75 in good health.

The chain carries TRBV4-1 and TRBJ2-3; D perhaps matches TRBD2 (5 bases). The CDR3 length is 16 residues. V dropped 2 bases and J dropped 1 base, with 13 bases sitting between them. Germline V CDR1 and CDR2: MGHRA, YSYEKL. The CDR3 DNA follows: TGCGCCAGCAGCCAACCCAGAATGAGGGGCACAGATACGCAGTATTTT. It translates to CASSQPRMRGTDTQYF.

The rearrangement joins TRBV5-1 to TRBJ2-1; 7 nucleotides align to TRBD2. Trimming removed 10 bases from V and 4 bases from J; junction bases left unmatched: 11. Germline V gene lookup returns CDR1 SGHRS and CDR2 YFSETQ. This CDR3 comprises 14 residues. In DNA form, the CDR3 reads TGCGCCGGCGCGGGGAGGGCCTCGTACAATGAGCAGTTCTTC. Its protein is CAGAGRASYNEQFF.

This clonotype has ten or more counts. The chain joins TRBV12-3 or TRBV12-4 to TRBJ2-1; TRBD1 agrees at 9 bases. The CDR3 is 14 amino acids. J was trimmed by 6 bases and V by 3 bases; bases with no gene match: 3. CDR3 in amino acids: CASSLWTGANEQFF. The DNA of the CDR3 is TGTGCCAGCAGTTTGTGGACAGGGGCCAATGAGCAGTTCTTC.

A remark on this clonotype: A much larger clone is a single base away; this may be a read error. The chain couples TRBV5-1 to TRBJ2-5; D is undetermined. CDR3 length: 13 residues. Trimming left V 4 bases short and J 2 bases short, with 9 bases between. Germline values: CDR1 SGHRS, CDR2 YFSETQ. The CDR3 region is CASSVWRQETQYF. The CDR3 DNA reads TGCGCCAGCAGCGTATGGCGGCAAGAGACCCAGTACTTC. Full variable domain (outside the CDR3, taken from reference TRBV5-1 and TRBJ2-5): KAGVTQTPRYLIKTRGQQVTLSCSPISGHRSVSWYQQTPGQGLQFLFEYFSETQRNKGNFPGRFSGRQFSNSRSEMNVSTLELGDSALYLCASSVWRQETQYFGPGTRLLVL.

This chain joins TRBV27 and TRBJ1-2; the D is unclear. Trimming stripped 4 bases from V and 2 bases from J, with 11 bases between. CDR1 MNHEY and CDR2 SMNVEV come from the germline V gene (reference sequence). The CDR3 extends over 14 amino acids. The CDR3 region is CASSSSGSNYGYTF. Written as DNA, the CDR3 is TGTGCCAGCAGTTCCTCGGGGAGCAACTATGGCTACACCTTC.

The chain couples TRBV20-1 to TRBJ2-5; a weak D match, TRBD2 (5 bases). Germline V CDR1 and CDR2: DFQATT, SNEGSKA (reference sequence). Trimming removed 8 bases at V and 1 base at J, with 26 bases between. The length of the CDR3 is 17 residues. This CDR3 reads CSPLPPPPAVSQETQYF. The CDR3 bases are TGCAGTCCTCTCCCCCCTCCCCCAGCGGTTAGCCAAGAGACCCAGTACTTC.

The V call is TRBV9, the J call TRBJ1-5, with D unclear. The germline V and J ends were trimmed by 4 bases and 4 bases, with 15 bases remaining between them. Germline assignment: CDR1 SGDLS and CDR2 YYNGEE. This CDR3 contains 15 residues. The CDR3 sequence is CASSPHTDINQPQHF. The CDR3 DNA reads TGTGCCAGCAGCCCCCACACTGATATTAATCAGCCCCAGCATTTT. The full variable domain, with the rest looked up from reference TRBV9 and TRBJ1-5, is DSGVTQTPKHLITATGQRVTLRCSPRSGDLSVYWYQQSLDQGLQFLIQYYNGEERAKGNILERFSAQQFPDLHSELNLSSLELGDSALYFCASSPHTDINQPQHFGDGTRLSIL.

CDR3 bases: TGTGCCATCAGCGACAGGGGCCCAAGCTACGAGCAGTACTTC. Translation gives CAISDRGPSYEQYF. The chain joins TRBV10-3 to TRBJ2-7; 8 bases map to TRBD1. CDR1 is ENHRY and CDR2 is SYGVKD in the germline V gene. The trim removed 6 bases at V and 3 bases at J, leaving 7 bases unmatched. This CDR3 spans 14 amino acids.

The V and J genes are TRBV27 and TRBJ2-5, with 11 nucleotides matching TRBD2. Germline CDR1 reads MNHEY; CDR2 reads SMNVEV (reference sequence). Trimming cost V 4 bases and J 4 bases; bases outside gene matches: 20. The CDR3 is 20 residues long. CDR3 protein: CASSSPEWASGGRWRETQYF. The CDR3 region has the DNA TGTGCCAGCAGTTCACCCGAGTGGGCTAGCGGGGGGCGCTGGCGAGAGACCCAGTACTTC.

This clonotype occurred many times. The gene calls are TRBV25-1 and TRBJ2-1; possibly TRBD1 for D (6 bases). Between the trimmed V and J ends, which lost 7 bases and 6 bases, there was a span of 19 bases. CDR3 size: 15 residues. Germline CDR1 MGHDK, CDR2 SYGVNS. The DNA for the CDR3 is TGTGCCAGCACCATCACGACAGGAGACTCCAATGAGCAGTTCTTC. This gives the protein CASTITTGDSNEQFF.

This clonotype appeared a few times. The chain recombines TRBV30 with TRBJ2-7; TRBD2 is a possible D gene (5 bases). The V gene's germline CDR1 is GTSNPN and CDR2 SVGIG (reference sequence). Trimming removed 1 base at V and 5 bases at J, with 12 bases between. The CDR3 is 13 residues long. This CDR3 is CAWSEAAPNEQYF. In DNA form, the CDR3 reads TGTGCCTGGAGTGAAGCGGCCCCTAACGAGCAGTACTTC.

The rearrangement uses TRBV6-1 and TRBJ1-1; D might be TRBD1 (5 bases). In germline, CDR1 is MNHNS, CDR2 SASEGT. Trimming took off 4 bases at V and 7 bases at J, with 16 bases between the two ends. This CDR3 is 14 amino acids long. The CDR3 DNA follows: TGTGCCAGCAGTGCCCGAAGGGGTGATAATGAAGCTTTCTTT. Encoded protein: CASSARRGDNEAFF.

In this sample, this clonotype turned up many times. J is TRBJ1-1 and V is TRBV5-1, with D perhaps TRBD1 (6 bases). V gave up 4 bases and J gave up 0 bases, with 16 bases separating them. The CDR3 covers 16 residues. Germline-derived CDR1 and CDR2 are SGHRS and YFSETQ. The CDR3 sequence: CASSPLTGSMNTEAFF. The CDR3, as DNA: TGCGCCAGCAGCCCCCTGACAGGATCTATGAACACTGAAGCTTTCTTT.

This clonotype has just one count. The V and J genes are TRBV29-1 and TRBJ2-5; D gene ambiguous. CDR3 length: 14 amino acids. The V end was cut by 4 bases, the J end by 2 bases, with 14 bases between. Germline loops: CDR1 SQVTM, CDR2 ANQGSEA. CDR3 coding DNA: TGCAGCGTTGTTTTGAGCGCCAAGCAAGAGACCCAGTACTTC. It specifies CSVVLSAKQETQYF.

The table lists this clonotype with many counts. The chain joins TRBV5-1 to TRBJ2-5; possible D gene TRBD1, 5 bases. The ends were cut back, 2 bases at V and 1 base at J, with 6 bases in the middle. The CDR3 spans 13 residues. Germline CDR1 is SGHRS and CDR2 is YFSETQ. The CDR3 here is CASSFDSQETQYF. As DNA, the CDR3 is TGCGCCAGCAGCTTTGACAGCCAAGAGACCCAGTACTTC.

This clonotype was detected ten times or more. The chain is built from TRBV3-1 and TRBJ2-5; D gene unclear. The V end was cut by 4 bases, the J end by 7 bases, with 16 bases between. CDR3 size: 14 residues. The V gene's germline CDR1 is LGHDT and CDR2 YNNKEL (reference sequence). This CDR3 is CASSRSIPTTTQYF. CDR3 sequence (DNA): TGTGCCAGCAGCCGGAGTATCCCAACGACGACCCAGTACTTC.

The CDR3 region has the DNA TGTGCCAGCAACACCGGGACAGGGAGCAATCAGCCCCAGCATTTT. Translating gives CASNTGTGSNQPQHF. This chain connects TRBV6-6 to TRBJ1-5, with 9 bases lining up with TRBD1. The CDR3 sequence is 15 residues long. Per germline, CDR1 MNHNY and CDR2 SVGAGI (reference sequence). Unmatched junction bases numbered 5, after V lost 7 bases and J lost 1 base.

The genes are TRBV28 and TRBJ2-6; no reliable D call. The germline V gene has CDR1 MDHEN and CDR2 SYDVKM. V was shortened by 5 bases and J by 1 base, with 12 bases between the two germline ends. The CDR3 runs to 16 residues. CDR3: CASSTYQESGANVLTF. The CDR3 bases are TGTGCCAGCAGTACCTACCAGGAGTCTGGGGCCAACGTCCTGACTTTC.